Included here is one T cell receptor beta chain sequence, with context. What it binds is unknown. This sample stems from a study of response to subunit inactivated influenza vaccine. Findings and caveats of the study: Every seasonal influenza vaccination brings in few new T cells, the authors suggested.

TCRdb reanalysed the RT-PCR reads using MiXCR and keeps one entry per CDR3 protein. The repertoire holds hundreds of thousands of distinct CDR3 sequences, with 13% to 15% as singletons. CDR1 and CDR2 from the germline V gene are LGHNA and YNFKEQ. The length of the CDR3 is 15 residues. Trimming took 0 bases from V and 3 from J, leaving 12 bases between them. This TCR came from a man in his fifties who received an inactivated influenza vaccine. The sample in question was PBMCs from blood, obtained roughly 15 days before vaccination. The chain couples TRBV4-2 to TRBJ2-7; D might be TRBD2 (6 bases). CDR3 protein: CASSQEVGGIYEQYF. The CDR3 nucleotides are TGTGCCAGCAGCCAAGAGGTTGGGGGGATCTACGAGCAGTACTTC.